This TCR beta chain appears in the sequencing data of a study of T cell changes during pregnancy in multiple sclerosis. V was shortened by 7 bases and J by 3 bases, with 13 bases between the two germline ends. CDR3 length: 13 amino acids. Germline CDR1 reads SGHRS; CDR2 reads YFSETQ. The method was immunoSEQ multiplex PCR; TCRdb's version includes in-frame clones alone and lacks a portion of them. The data show around 70,000 clones, 92% seen once. Sample: peripheral blood, taken in the first trimester of pregnancy. The chain couples TRBV5-1 to TRBJ1-1; the D is unclear. The clonotype originates from a female donor in good health, enrolled as a control in a pregnancy study. CDR3 nucleotides: TGCGCCAGCCAACTGAAGAGCGACACTGAAGCTTTCTTT. Its protein product is CASQLKSDTEAFF.